This record looks at one T cell receptor (beta chain) sequence and its context. Its antigen is not known. There were TCR beta CDR3 regions amplified from RNA transcripts. When the TCR CDR3 underwent first-round RT-PCR, the HTBI primer set was used. TCRdb reanalysed the multiplex PCR reads using MiXCR and keeps one entry per CDR3 protein. The sample records about 340,000 distinct CDR3 sequences, 15% to 20% being singletons. This specimen comes from a study of T cells in Graves' hyperthyroidism and ophthalmopathy. Study-level information: Before treatment of any kind, peripheral blood was taken at initial diagnosis.

Patients were aged 18 to 65, had disease duration under 2 months, and had newly diagnosed hyperthyroidism. The PBMCs were taken from approximately 9 ml of fresh peripheral blood. Trimming removed 1 base from V and 0 bases from J, with 13 bases in between. The CDR3 sequence is 16 residues long. Germline CDR1 is SQVTM and CDR2 is ANQGSEA. Study-level points and caveats: Ophthalmopathy was identified by the model a median around 6 months ahead of onset.

Source material: blood. The TCR was taken from a woman aged 45 to 65 with Graves' hyperthyroidism. J is TRBJ2-1 and V is TRBV29-1; D is ambiguous. The CDR3 DNA is TGCAGCGTTGAAGGATTAGGAGAAAGCTCCTACAATGAGCAGTTCTTC. Its protein is CSVEGLGESSYNEQFF.